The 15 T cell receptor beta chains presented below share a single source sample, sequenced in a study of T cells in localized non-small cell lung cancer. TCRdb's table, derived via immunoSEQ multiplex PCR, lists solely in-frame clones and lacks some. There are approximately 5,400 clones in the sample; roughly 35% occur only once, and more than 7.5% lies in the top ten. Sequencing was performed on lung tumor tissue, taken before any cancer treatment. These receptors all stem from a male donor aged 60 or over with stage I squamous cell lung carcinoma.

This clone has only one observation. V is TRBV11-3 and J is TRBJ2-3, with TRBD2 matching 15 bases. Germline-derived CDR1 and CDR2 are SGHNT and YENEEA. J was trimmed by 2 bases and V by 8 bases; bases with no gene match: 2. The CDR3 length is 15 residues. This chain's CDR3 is CASGTSGGFTDTQYF. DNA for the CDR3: TGTGCCAGCGGGACTAGCGGGGGGTTCACAGATACGCAGTATTTT.

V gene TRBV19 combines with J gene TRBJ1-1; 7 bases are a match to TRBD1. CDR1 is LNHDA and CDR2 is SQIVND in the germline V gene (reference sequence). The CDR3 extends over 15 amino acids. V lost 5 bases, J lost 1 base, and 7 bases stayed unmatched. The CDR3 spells CASSWPDRRNTEAFF. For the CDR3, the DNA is TGTGCCAGTAGTTGGCCGGACAGGAGGAACACTGAAGCTTTCTTT.

The CDR3 sequence is CASSGGGDSPLHF. CDR3 in DNA: TGTGCCAGCAGCGGGGGAGGGGATTCACCCCTCCACTTT. The V and J genes are TRBV2 and TRBJ1-6; a possible D gene is TRBD1 (5 bases). The CDR3 consists of 13 residues. Germline V gives CDR1 SNHLY, CDR2 FYNNEI. The V end was cut by 6 bases, the J end by 8 bases, with 11 bases between.

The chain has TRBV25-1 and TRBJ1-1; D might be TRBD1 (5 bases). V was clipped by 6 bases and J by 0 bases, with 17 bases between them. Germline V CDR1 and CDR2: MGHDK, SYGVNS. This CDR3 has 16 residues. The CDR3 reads CASRGGTRTVNTEAFF. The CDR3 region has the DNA TGTGCCAGCAGGGGGGGTACCCGGACGGTGAACACTGAAGCTTTCTTT.

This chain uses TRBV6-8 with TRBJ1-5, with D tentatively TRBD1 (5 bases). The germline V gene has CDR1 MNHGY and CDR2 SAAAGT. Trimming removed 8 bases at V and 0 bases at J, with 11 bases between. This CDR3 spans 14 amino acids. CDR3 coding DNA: TGTGCCAGCTCACAGGACTATAGCAATCAGCCCCAGCATTTT. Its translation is CASSQDYSNQPQHF.

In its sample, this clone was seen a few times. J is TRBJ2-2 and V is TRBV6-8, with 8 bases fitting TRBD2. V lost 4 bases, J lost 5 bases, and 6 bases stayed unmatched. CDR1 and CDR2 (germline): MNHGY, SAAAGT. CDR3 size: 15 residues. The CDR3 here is CASSFERGWTGELFF. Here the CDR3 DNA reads TGTGCCAGCAGTTTCGAGCGGGGGTGGACCGGGGAGCTGTTTTTT.

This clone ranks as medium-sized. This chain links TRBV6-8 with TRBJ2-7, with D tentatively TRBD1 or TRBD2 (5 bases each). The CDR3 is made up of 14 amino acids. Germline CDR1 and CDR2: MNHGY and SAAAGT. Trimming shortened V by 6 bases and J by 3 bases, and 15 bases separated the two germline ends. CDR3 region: CASSVVWGIYEQYF. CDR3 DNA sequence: TGTGCCAGCAGCGTAGTGTGGGGGATCTACGAGCAGTACTTC.

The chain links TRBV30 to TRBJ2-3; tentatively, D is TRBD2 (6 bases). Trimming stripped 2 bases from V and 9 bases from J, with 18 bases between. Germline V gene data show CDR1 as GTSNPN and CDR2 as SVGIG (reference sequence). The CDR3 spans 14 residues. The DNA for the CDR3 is TGTGCCTGGAGTCCCGGGACTCGGTCCTCAACGCAGTATTTT. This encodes CAWSPGTRSSTQYF. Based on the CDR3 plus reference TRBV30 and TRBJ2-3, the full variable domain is SQTIHQWPATLVQPVGSPLSLECTVEGTSNPNLYWYRQAAGRGLQLLFYSVGIGQISSEVPQNLSASRPQDRQFILSSKKLLLSDSGFYLCAWSPGTRSSTQYFGPGTRLTVL.

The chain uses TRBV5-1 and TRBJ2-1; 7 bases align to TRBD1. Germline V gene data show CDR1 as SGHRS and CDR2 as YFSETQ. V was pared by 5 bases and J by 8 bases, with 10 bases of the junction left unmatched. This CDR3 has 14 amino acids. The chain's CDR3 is CASSPGQFLDEQFF. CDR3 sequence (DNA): TGCGCCAGCAGTCCGGGACAGTTTTTAGATGAGCAGTTCTTC.

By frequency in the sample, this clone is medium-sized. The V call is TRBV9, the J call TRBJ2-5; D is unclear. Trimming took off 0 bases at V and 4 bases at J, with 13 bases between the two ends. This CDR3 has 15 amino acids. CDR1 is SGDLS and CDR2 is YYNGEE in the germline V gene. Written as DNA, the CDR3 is TGTGCCAGCAGCGTAGGGACCCCCCTAGGAGAGACCCAGTACTTC. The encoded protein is CASSVGTPLGETQYF.

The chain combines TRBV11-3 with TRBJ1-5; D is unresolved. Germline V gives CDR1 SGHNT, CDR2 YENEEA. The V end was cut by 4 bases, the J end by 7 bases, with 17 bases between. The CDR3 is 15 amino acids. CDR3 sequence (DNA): TGTGCCAGCAGCTCCGGGGAGGGAGGGTTCCAGCCCCAGCATTTT. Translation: CASSSGEGGFQPQHF.

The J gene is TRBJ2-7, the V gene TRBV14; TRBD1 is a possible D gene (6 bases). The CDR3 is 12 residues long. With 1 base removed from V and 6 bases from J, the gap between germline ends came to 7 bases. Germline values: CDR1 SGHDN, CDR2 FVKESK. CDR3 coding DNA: TGTGCCAGCAGCCAAGCAGGGGTCGAGCAGTACTTC. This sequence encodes CASSQAGVEQYF.

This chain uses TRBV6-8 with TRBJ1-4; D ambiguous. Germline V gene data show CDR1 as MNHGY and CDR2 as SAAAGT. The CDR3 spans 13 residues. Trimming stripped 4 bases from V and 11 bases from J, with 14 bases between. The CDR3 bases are TGTGCCAGCAGTTCCCGGGCCGCATTTAAACTGTTTTTT. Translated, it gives CASSSRAAFKLFF.

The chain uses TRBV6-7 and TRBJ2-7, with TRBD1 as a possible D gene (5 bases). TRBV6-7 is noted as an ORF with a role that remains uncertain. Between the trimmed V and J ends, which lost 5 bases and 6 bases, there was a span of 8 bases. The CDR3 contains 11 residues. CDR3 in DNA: TGTGCCAGCAGTGCAGGGATCGAGCAGTACTTC. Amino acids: CASSAGIEQYF.

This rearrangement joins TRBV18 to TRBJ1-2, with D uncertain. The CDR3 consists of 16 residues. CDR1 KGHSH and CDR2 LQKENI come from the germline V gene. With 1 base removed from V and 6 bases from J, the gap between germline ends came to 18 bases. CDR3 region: CASSPLGDSSGDGYTF. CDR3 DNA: TGTGCCAGCTCACCACTGGGAGATTCGTCGGGAGATGGCTACACCTTC. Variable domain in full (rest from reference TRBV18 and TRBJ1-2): NAGVMQNPRHLVRRRGQEARLRCSPMKGHSHVYWYRQLPEEGLKFMVYLQKENIIDESGMPKERFSAEFPKEGPSILRIQQVVRGDSAAYFCASSPLGDSSGDGYTFGSGTRLTVV.